This record concerns one T cell receptor beta chain sequence. The target antigen is unknown. Repertoires were generated with immunoSEQ multiplex PCR, while TCRdb's copy carries only in-frame clones and drops some. This table has about 350,000 clones, roughly 89% appearing once. This entry belongs to a study of Ad26.COV2.S vaccination and SARS-CoV-2 variants. Study background: The trial was COV1001 and the donor's arm was Ad26.COV2.S. Study-level points and caveats: Measurements of TCR breadth and depth may have given underestimates of the total T cell responses. Reported findings describe substantial breadth in spike-specific CD8+ and CD4+ T cell responses following vaccination. Non-spike TCR breadth showed similarity between vaccine and placebo recipients.

Treatment in this sample: about 20 received Ad26.COV2.S at low or high dose, single or two shots; 5 received placebo; per-sample allocation not given. Material that was analyzed had been drawn on day 63 after the first vaccine or placebo injection. The receptor was isolated from a person aged 18 to 59 who received the Ad26.COV2.S COVID-19 vaccine or a placebo. This material consisted of peripheral blood, taken in a trial of Ad26.COV2.S vaccine versus placebo.

The CDR3 nucleotides read TGTGCCAGCAGCCGCCAACTAGCGGGGGGCTTTGCAGCGCAGTTCTTC. It translates to CASSRQLAGGFAAQFF. This sequence joins TRBV28 and TRBJ2-1; 12 bases match TRBD2. The V segment lost 6 bases and the J segment 12 bases; nucleotides outside the gene matches: 15. The CDR3 loop spans 16 amino acids. Looked up from germline, CDR1 is MDHEN and CDR2 is SYDVKM.